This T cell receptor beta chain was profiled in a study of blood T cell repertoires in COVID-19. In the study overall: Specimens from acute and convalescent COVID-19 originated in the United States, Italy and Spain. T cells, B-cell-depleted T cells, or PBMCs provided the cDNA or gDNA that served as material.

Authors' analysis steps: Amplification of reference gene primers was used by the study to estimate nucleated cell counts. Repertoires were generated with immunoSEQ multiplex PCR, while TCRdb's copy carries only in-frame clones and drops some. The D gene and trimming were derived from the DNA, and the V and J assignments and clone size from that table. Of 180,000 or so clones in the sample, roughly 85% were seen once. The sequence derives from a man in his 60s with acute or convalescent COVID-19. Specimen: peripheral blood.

CDR3 bases: TGTGCCTGCGGGCGGGGGAACTATGGCTACACCTTC. It yields the protein CACGRGNYGYTF. V and J are TRBV28 and TRBJ1-2, with D maybe TRBD1 (5 bases). Germline V gene data show CDR1 as MDHEN and CDR2 as SYDVKM. V lost 11 bases and J lost 2, with 12 bases in between. This CDR3 is 12 amino acids long.